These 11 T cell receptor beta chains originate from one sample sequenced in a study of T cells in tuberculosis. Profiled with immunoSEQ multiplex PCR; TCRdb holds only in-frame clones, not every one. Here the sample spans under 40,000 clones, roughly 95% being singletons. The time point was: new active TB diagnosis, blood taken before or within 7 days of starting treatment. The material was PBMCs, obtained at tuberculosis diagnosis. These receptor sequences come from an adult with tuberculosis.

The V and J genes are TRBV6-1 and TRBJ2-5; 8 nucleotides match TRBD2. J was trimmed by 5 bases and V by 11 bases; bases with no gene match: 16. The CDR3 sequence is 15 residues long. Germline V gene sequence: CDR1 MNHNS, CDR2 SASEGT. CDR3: CAHGRATVGSETQYF. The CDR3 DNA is TGTGCCCACGGGAGGGCGACAGTAGGGTCGGAGACCCAGTACTTC.

The chain's CDR3 is CAWSSRDRGPNYGYTF. The DNA of the CDR3 is TGTGCCTGGAGTAGCAGGGACAGGGGGCCGAACTATGGCTACACCTTC. The chain recombines TRBV30 with TRBJ1-2, with 12 bases identical to TRBD1. Germline V gene data show CDR1 as GTSNPN and CDR2 as SVGIG (reference sequence). CDR3 length: 16 amino acids. V dropped 2 bases and J dropped 2; count of bases not matched to a gene: 6.

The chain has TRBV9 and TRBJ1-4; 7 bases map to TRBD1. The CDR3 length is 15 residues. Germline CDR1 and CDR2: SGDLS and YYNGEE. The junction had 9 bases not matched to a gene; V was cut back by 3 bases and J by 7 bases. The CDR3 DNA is TGTGCCAGCAGCGCTTTACAGGGGATAAGTGAAAAACTGTTTTTT. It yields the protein CASSALQGISEKLFF.

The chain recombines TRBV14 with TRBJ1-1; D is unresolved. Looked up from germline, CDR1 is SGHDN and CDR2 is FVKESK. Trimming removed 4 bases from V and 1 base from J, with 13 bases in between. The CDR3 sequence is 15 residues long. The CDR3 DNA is TGTGCCAGCAGCCCCTTATCTTCCTCGAACACTGAAGCTTTCTTT. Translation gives CASSPLSSSNTEAFF.

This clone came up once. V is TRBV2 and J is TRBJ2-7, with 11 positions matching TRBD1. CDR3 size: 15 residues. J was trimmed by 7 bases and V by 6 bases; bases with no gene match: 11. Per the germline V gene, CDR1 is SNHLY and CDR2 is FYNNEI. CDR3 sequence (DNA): TGTGCCAGCAGAGCAACCGGACAGGGGGCGAGGGAGCAGTACTTC. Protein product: CASRATGQGAREQYF.

The CDR3 DNA sequence: TGTGCCAGTAGTATTACAGGCGCGGGAGGGGTCCATGGCTACACCTTC. This codes for CASSITGAGGVHGYTF. The V and J genes are TRBV19 and TRBJ1-2, with D possibly being TRBD1 (5 bases). Germline assignment: CDR1 LNHDA and CDR2 SQIVND (reference sequence). The CDR3 covers 16 residues. V lost 3 bases and J lost 6, with 20 bases in between. The full variable domain, with the rest looked up from reference TRBV19 and TRBJ1-2, is DGGITQSPKYLFRKEGQNVTLSCEQNLNHDAMYWYRQDPGQGLRLIYYSQIVNDFQKGDIAEGYSVSREKKESFPLTVTSAQKNPTAFYLCASSITGAGGVHGYTFGSGTRLTVV.

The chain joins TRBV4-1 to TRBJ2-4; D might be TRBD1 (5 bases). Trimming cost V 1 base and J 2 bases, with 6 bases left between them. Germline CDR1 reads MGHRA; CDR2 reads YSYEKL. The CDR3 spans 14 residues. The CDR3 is CASSQGGTKNIQYF. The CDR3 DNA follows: TGCGCCAGCAGCCAAGGGGGCACCAAAAACATTCAGTACTTC.

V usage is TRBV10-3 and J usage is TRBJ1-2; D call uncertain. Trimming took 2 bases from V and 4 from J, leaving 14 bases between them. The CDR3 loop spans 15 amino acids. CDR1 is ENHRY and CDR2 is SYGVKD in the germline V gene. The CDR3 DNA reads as TGTGCCATCAGTGAGACTCTCCTAGCGCCCTATGGCTACACCTTC. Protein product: CAISETLLAPYGYTF.

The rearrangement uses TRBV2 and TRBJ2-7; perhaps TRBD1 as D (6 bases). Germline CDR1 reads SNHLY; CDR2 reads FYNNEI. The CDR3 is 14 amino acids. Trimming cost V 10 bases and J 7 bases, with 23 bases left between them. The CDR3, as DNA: TGTGCCACCCGCCCCGGGACACAAATGCGGGAGCAGTACTTC. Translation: CATRPGTQMREQYF.

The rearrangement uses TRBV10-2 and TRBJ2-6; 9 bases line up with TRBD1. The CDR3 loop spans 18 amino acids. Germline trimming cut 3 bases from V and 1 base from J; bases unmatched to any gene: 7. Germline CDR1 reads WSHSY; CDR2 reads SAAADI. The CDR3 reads CASSEASQGASGANVLTF. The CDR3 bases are TGCGCCAGCAGTGAAGCATCACAGGGGGCTTCTGGGGCCAACGTCCTGACTTTC.

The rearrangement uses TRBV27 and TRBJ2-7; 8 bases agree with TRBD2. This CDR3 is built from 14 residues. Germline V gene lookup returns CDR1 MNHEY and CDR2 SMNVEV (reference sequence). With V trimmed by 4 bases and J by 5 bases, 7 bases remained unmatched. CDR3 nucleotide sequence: TGTGCCAGCAGTTCGGGGGGGACTCTCAACGAGCAGTACTTC. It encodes CASSSGGTLNEQYF.